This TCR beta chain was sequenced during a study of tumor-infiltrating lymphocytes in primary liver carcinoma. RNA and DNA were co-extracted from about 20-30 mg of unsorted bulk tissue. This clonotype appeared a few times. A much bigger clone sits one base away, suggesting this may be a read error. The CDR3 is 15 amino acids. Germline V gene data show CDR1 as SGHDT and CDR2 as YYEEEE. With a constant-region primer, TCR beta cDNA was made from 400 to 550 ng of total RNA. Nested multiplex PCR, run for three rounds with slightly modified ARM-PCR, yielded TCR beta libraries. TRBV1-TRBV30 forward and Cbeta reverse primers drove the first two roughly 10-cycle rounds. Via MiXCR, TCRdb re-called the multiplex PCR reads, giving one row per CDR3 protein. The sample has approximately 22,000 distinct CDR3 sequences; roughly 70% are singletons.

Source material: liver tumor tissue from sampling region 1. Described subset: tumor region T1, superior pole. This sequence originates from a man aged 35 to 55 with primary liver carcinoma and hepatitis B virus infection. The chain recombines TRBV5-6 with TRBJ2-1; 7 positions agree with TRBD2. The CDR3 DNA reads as TGTGCTAGCAGCTTGGGCCTAGCGGCCCACAATGAGGAGTTCTTC. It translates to CASSLGLAAHNEEFF.